This T cell receptor (beta chain) was identified during a study of blood T cell repertoires in COVID-19. Method: immunoSEQ multiplex PCR; TCRdb's copy keeps in-frame clones and lacks some. The profile shows some 150,000 clones, 76% of them singletons. CDR3 length: 15 residues. Germline-derived CDR1 and CDR2 are SEHNR and FQNEAQ (reference sequence). V was trimmed by 0 bases and J by 5 bases, leaving 10 bases between them. The chain has TRBV7-9 and TRBJ2-2, with D tentatively TRBD2 (5 bases). This sequence was found in a man aged 55 to 70 with acute or convalescent COVID-19. Sequencing used peripheral blood. In DNA, the CDR3 is TGTGCCAGCAGCTTAGCGGGAGTGGGGACCGGGGAGCTGTTTTTT. Amino acids: CASSLAGVGTGELFF.